The clone carrying this T cell receptor beta chain was counted ten times or more. Its antigen is unidentified. Primers used in a second PCR of roughly 7 to 12 cycles were a sample-barcoded 5' primer and a J-beta primer mix. Template switching added a 12-random-nucleotide identifier to every cDNA molecule. One entry per CDR3 protein results from TCRdb running MiXCR on the 5' RACE reads. Among around 1.7 million distinct CDR3 sequences listed, under 30% were seen once. The data were taken from a study of blood T cells in healthy people across ages. Study conclusions and caveats: Naive CD4+ cell counts and diversity both ran higher in long-lived than in aged donors. It was held that the diversity estimates obtained from one million T cells were underestimates.

This clonotype was sampled from a woman in her thirties in good health. Material: blood.

CDR3 bases: TGCGCCAGCAGCTTCGGGAGCTCCTATAATTCACCCCTCCACTTT. It encodes CASSFGSSYNSPLHF. J is TRBJ1-6 and V is TRBV5-1; D is unclear. The CDR3 sequence is 15 residues long. The V and J ends lost 2 bases and 0 bases respectively, with 6 bases between them. Germline values: CDR1 SGHRS, CDR2 YFSETQ.